This T cell receptor beta chain was sequenced in a study of graft-versus-host responses after intestinal transplantation. About the research overall: Every recipient underwent anti-thymocyte globulin induction, then tacrolimus and steroids for around three years. Study-wide points: Recipient marrow contained GvH clones, some of which appeared first in ileum or blood.

Remarks on this clone: Its antigen remains unknown.

V lost 2 bases and J lost 2, with 6 bases in between. Per the germline V gene, CDR1 is LGHNA and CDR2 is YSLEER. This CDR3 has 13 residues. Only in-frame clones appear in the TCRdb table, and some are missing; sequencing was by immunoSEQ multiplex PCR. The sample holds about 120,000 clones, roughly 95% seen once. The sample here was unstimulated CD8+ T cells sorted from spleen or lymph node cells, taken before intestinal transplant. The chain links TRBV4-3 to TRBJ1-1; D is unresolved. This clonotype was obtained from a human donor who received an intestinal transplant. CDR3 sequence (DNA): TGCGCCAGCAGCCAAACGGGTAACACTGAAGCTTTCTTT. It codes for CASSQTGNTEAFF.